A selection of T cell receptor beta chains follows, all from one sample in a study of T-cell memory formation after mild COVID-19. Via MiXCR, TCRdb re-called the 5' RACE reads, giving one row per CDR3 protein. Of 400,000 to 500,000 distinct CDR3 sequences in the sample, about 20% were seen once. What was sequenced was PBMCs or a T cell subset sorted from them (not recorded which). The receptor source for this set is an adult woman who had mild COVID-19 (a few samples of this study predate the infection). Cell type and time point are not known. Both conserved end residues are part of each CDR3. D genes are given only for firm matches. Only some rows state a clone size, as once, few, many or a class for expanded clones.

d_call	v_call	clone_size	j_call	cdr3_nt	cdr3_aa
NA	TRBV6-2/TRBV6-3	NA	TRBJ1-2	TGTGCCAGCAGTTACGAGGGTACTTGGTATGGCTACACCTTC	CASSYEGTWYGYTF
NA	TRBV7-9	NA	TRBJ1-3	TGTGCCAGCAGCTCCGCCGGGGGCTCTGGAAACACCATATATTTT	CASSSAGGSGNTIYF
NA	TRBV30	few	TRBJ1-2	TGTGCCTGGAGTGTACTAAAGACGTCCGCTGGCTACACCTTC	CAWSVLKTSAGYTF
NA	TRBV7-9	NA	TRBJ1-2	TGTGCCAGCAGCTTAGGTGCGGGACACTATGGAGGCTACACCTTC	CASSLGAGHYGGYTF
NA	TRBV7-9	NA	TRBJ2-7	TGTGCCAGCAGCTTACTGGGAGAGGACTACGAGCAGTACTTC	CASSLLGEDYEQYF
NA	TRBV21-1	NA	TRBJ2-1	TGTGCCAGCAGCAAAGGGTTTCGGAACAGGGGGCTTCGGAATGAGCAGTTCTTC	CASSKGFRNRGLRNEQFF
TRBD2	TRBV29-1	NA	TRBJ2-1	TGCAGCGTTGTTTACTGGCTAGCGGGAGACAATGAGCAGTTCTTC	CSVVYWLAGDNEQFF
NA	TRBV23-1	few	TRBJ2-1	TGCGCCAGCAGTCAGTGGGACCTCTATGAGCAGTTCTTC	CASSQWDLYEQFF
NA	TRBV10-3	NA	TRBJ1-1	TGTGCCATCAGTGAGTTCGCGCCTCTAGAAGCTTTCTTT	CAISEFAPLEAFF
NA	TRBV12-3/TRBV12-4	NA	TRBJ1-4	TGTGCCAGCCGGCCACTGTGGGGTGAAAAACTGTTTTTT	CASRPLWGEKLFF
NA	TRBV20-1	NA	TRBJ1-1	TGCAGTGCTAGGGTCCTGAACACTGAAGCTTTCTTT	CSARVLNTEAFF
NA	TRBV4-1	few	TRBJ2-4	TGCGCCAGCAGCCAAGCCCCAACAATGGTGCTACTAGCCAAAAACATTCAGTACTTC	CASSQAPTMVLLAKNIQYF
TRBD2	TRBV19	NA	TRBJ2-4	TGTGCCAGTAGTATGTTATCGCCGGGACTAGCGCGTCCTAGAGAAAACATTCAGTACTTC	CASSMLSPGLARPRENIQYF
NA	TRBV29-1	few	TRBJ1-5	TGCAGCGTTGCCTCGGGAAATCAGCCCCAGCATTTT	CSVASGNQPQHF
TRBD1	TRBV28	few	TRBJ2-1	TGTGCCAGCAGCCATTCGATCTACAGGGGCGATGAGCAGTTCTTC	CASSHSIYRGDEQFF
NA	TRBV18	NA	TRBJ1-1	TGTGCCAGCTCACCACGTCGAGGGTTGGACACTGAAGCTTTCTTT	CASSPRRGLDTEAFF
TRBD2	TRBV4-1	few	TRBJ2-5	TGCGCCAGCAGCCCTAGCGGCCAAGAGACCCAGTACTTC	CASSPSGQETQYF
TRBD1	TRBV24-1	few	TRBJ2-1	TGTGCCACCAGTGATCCCGGGACAGGGCTGAATGAGCAGTTCTTC	CATSDPGTGLNEQFF
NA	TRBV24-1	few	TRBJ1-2	TGTGCCACCAGTGATCCCGACAGTTCCTATGGCTACACCTTC	CATSDPDSSYGYTF
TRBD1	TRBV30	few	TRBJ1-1	TGTGCCTGGAGTGGTGGACAGGGAAAAACTGAAGCTTTCTTT	CAWSGGQGKTEAFF
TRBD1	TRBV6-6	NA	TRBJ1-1	TGTGCCAGCAGTGACTCCGGGACAGGGCCTGAAGCTTTCTTT	CASSDSGTGPEAFF
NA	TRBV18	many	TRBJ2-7	TGTGCCAGCTCCCTGCCGGGGGTAGGATACGAGCAGTACTTC	CASSLPGVGYEQYF
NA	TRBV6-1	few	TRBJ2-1	TGTGCCAGCAGTGTACCCCTCAATGAGCAGTTCTTC	CASSVPLNEQFF
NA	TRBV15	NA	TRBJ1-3	TGTGCCACCAGCAGAAGCCGAATACAGGATTCTGGAAACACCATATATTTT	CATSRSRIQDSGNTIYF
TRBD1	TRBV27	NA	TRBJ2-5	TGTGCCAGCAGTTTCACAGGGGGCATGGAGACCCAGTACTTC	CASSFTGGMETQYF
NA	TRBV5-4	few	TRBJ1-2	TGTGCCAGCAGCTCTGGAGGGGTGCGCTATGGCTACACCTTC	CASSSGGVRYGYTF
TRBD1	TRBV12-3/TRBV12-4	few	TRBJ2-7	TGTGCCAGCAGTTCGGGACAGAGTGGCTACGAGCAGTACTTC	CASSSGQSGYEQYF
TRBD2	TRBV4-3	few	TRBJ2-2	TGCGCCAGCAGCCAGCAACTAGCGGGAGTGTCCGGGGAGCTGTTTTTT	CASSQQLAGVSGELFF
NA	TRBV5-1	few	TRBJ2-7	TGCGCCAGCTATTACGGGCAAGCGAACGACTACGAGCAGTACTTC	CASYYGQANDYEQYF
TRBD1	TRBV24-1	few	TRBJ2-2	TGTGCCACCAGTGATATGGACAGGGGGCTCACCGGGGAGCTGTTTTTT	CATSDMDRGLTGELFF